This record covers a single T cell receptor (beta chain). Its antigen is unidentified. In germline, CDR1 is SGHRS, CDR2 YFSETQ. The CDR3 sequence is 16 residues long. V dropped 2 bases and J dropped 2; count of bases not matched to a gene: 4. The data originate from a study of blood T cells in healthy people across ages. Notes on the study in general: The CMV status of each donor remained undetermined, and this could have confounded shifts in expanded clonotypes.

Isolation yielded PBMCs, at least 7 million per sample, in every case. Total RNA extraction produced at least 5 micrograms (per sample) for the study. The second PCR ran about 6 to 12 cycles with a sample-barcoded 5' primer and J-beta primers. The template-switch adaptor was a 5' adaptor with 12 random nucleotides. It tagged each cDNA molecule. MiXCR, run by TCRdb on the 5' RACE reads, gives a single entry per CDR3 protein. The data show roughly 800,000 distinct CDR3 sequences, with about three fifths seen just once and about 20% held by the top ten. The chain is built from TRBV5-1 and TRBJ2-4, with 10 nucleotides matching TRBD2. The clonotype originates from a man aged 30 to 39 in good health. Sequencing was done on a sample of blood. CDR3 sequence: CASSFLAGAPKNIQYF. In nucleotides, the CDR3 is TGCGCCAGCAGCTTTCTAGCGGGAGCCCCCAAAAACATTCAGTACTTC.